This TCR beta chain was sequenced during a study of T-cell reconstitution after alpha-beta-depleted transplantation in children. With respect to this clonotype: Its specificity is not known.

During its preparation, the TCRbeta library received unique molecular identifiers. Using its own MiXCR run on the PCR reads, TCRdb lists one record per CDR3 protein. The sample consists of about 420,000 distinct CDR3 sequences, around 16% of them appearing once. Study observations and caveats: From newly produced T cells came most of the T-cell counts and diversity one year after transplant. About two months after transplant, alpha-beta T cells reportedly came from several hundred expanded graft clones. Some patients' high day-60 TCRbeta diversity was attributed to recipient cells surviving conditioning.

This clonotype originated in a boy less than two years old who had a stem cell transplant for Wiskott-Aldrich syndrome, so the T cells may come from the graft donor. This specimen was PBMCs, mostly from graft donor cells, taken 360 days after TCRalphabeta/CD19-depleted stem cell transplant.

The CDR3 protein is CASSLGGAHSYEQYF. The CDR3 DNA follows: TGTGCCAGCAGCTTAGGGGGGGCCCACTCCTACGAGCAGTACTTC. The chain is built from TRBV7-2 and TRBJ2-7, with D perhaps TRBD1 or TRBD2 (6 bases each). Deletions cut 1 base from V and 0 bases from J, with 10 bases between. Germline loops: CDR1 SGHTA, CDR2 FQGNSA. The CDR3 totals 15 residues.